This TCR beta chain was profiled in a study of OX40 agonist ivuxolimab in advanced cancers. Repertoires were generated with immunoSEQ multiplex PCR, while TCRdb's copy carries only in-frame clones and drops some. The sample holds about 56,000 clones, approximately 80% seen once. CDR3 size: 15 residues. J was trimmed by 4 bases and V by 6 bases; bases with no gene match: 7. Germline V gives CDR1 SGHVS, CDR2 FQNEAQ. This sequence joins TRBV7-8 and TRBJ1-1; 11 bases agree with TRBD1. The input for sequencing was CD4+ or CD8+ T cells sorted from blood, taken in a trial of the OX40 agonist ivuxolimab. This sequence originates from an adult with an advanced solid tumor such as melanoma, head and neck, liver or kidney cancer. Here the CDR3 reads CASSLDRGRVTEAFF. The CDR3 nucleotides read TGTGCCAGCAGTCTGGACAGGGGGCGAGTCACTGAAGCTTTCTTT.